The 23 T cell receptor beta chains below all came from one sample that was sequenced in a study of blood T cells in healthy people across ages. A second PCR, run for roughly 7 to 12 cycles, used a sample-barcoded 5' primer plus a J-beta primer mix. One entry per CDR3 protein, called by TCRdb with MiXCR from the 5' RACE reads. The data contain around 800,000 distinct CDR3 sequences, around a quarter of them seen just once; the ten biggest clones take up under 3%. This sample was also put to use in a study of T cells of mothers and their children.

Sequences were obtained from blood. The source is a boy younger than 18 in good health.

As for this clonotype: At one end, the junction sequence differs from germline, possibly due to a read error. CDR3 bases: TGTGCCAGCAGCCAAGCGGCTTACATTCGGTACTTC. Its protein product is CASSQAAYIRYF. The V call is TRBV3-1, the J call TRBJ2-4; D is unresolved. The CDR3 covers 12 residues. The germline V gene encodes CDR1 LGHDT and CDR2 YNNKEL (reference sequence).

There are a few counts of this clonotype. The chain couples TRBV7-3 to TRBJ2-7, with D perhaps given as TRBD1 or TRBD2 (5 bases each). This CDR3 spans 13 amino acids. With 0 bases removed from V and 7 bases from J, the gap between germline ends came to 10 bases. Germline V gene data show CDR1 as SGHTA and CDR2 as FQGTGA. CDR3 residues: CASSLTREGEQYF. The CDR3 DNA sequence: TGTGCCAGCAGCTTAACGCGCGAGGGGGAGCAGTACTTC. The whole variable domain, remainder taken from reference TRBV7-3 and TRBJ2-7, is GAGVSQTPSNKVTEKGKYVELRCDPISGHTALYWYRQSLGQGPEFLIYFQGTGAADDSGLPNDRFFAVRPEGSVSTLKIQRTERGDSAVYLCASSLTREGEQYFGPGTRLTVT.

The CDR3 is CASSPRDTGELFF. The CDR3 DNA sequence: TGTGCCAGCAGCCCGAGGGACACCGGGGAGCTGTTTTTT. The chain employs TRBV7-3 and TRBJ2-2; a weak D match, TRBD2 (5 bases). The CDR3 consists of 13 residues. V gave up 5 bases and J gave up 3 bases, with 7 bases separating them. The germline V gene has CDR1 SGHTA and CDR2 FQGTGA.

V gene TRBV12-3 or TRBV12-4 combines with J gene TRBJ2-1, with D tentatively TRBD2 (5 bases). Trimming shortened V by 6 bases and J by 1 base, and 13 bases separated the two germline ends. This CDR3 has 15 residues. CDR3 in amino acids: CASSYLRESYNEQFF. The DNA of the CDR3 is TGTGCCAGCAGCTACCTCCGGGAATCCTACAATGAGCAGTTCTTC.

This clonotype has only a few counts. V gene TRBV6-6 combines with J gene TRBJ2-7; perhaps D is TRBD1 or TRBD2 (5 bases each). V dropped 2 bases and J dropped 2 bases, with 16 bases sitting between them. Germline CDR1 and CDR2: MNHNY and SVGAGI (reference sequence). This CDR3 has 16 amino acids. The CDR3 DNA follows: TGTGCCAGCAGTTACACCCCCGGGACCAAAACCTACGAGCAGTACTTC. Encoded protein: CASSYTPGTKTYEQYF.

The chain uses TRBV5-1 and TRBJ2-1; 9 nucleotides match TRBD2. V gave up 0 bases and J gave up 0 bases; unmatched junction bases: 7. CDR1 and CDR2 from the germline V gene are SGHRS and YFSETQ. This CDR3 has 18 amino acids. CDR3 sequence: CASSLAGSGGSSYNEQFF. CDR3 sequence (DNA): TGCGCCAGCAGCTTGGCAGGTAGCGGGGGTAGCTCCTACAATGAGCAGTTCTTC.

The V and J genes are TRBV10-3 and TRBJ2-5; a possible D gene is TRBD2 (6 bases). The CDR3 contains 14 residues. Germline assignment: CDR1 ENHRY and CDR2 SYGVKD. V lost 3 bases and J 1 base, leaving 9 bases between the germline ends. The CDR3 DNA reads TGTGCCATCAGTGACGCGGGGACCCAAGAGACCCAGTACTTC. This encodes CAISDAGTQETQYF.

The chain uses TRBV7-3 and TRBJ2-7; 9 bases are a match to TRBD1. The CDR3 length is 13 residues. The V gene end was trimmed by 5 bases and the J gene end by 6 bases; junction bases not matched to a gene: 5. In germline, CDR1 is SGHTA, CDR2 FQGTGA. The CDR3 DNA follows: TGTGCCAGCAGCCACGGACAGGGGCGCGAGCAGTACTTC. The encoded protein is CASSHGQGREQYF. Together with reference TRBV7-3 and TRBJ2-7, the CDR3 gives the full variable domain: GAGVSQTPSNKVTEKGKYVELRCDPISGHTALYWYRQSLGQGPEFLIYFQGTGAADDSGLPNDRFFAVRPEGSVSTLKIQRTERGDSAVYLCASSHGQGREQYFGPGTRLTVT.

This chain uses TRBV5-6 with TRBJ1-2; 10 bases match TRBD1. Germline-derived CDR1 and CDR2 are SGHDT and YYEEEE. The CDR3 consists of 15 residues. The V segment lost 4 bases and the J segment 2 bases; nucleotides outside the gene matches: 5. CDR3 DNA: TGTGCCAGCAGCGGAGACAGGGGGCCGAACTATGGCTACACCTTC. Translated: CASSGDRGPNYGYTF.

This chain joins TRBV20-1 and TRBJ1-4; D may be TRBD1 (5 bases). The CDR3 runs 15 residues. V shed 5 bases and J shed 5 bases, with 18 bases lying between them. Germline values: CDR1 DFQATT, CDR2 SNEGSKA (reference sequence). The CDR3 nucleotides are TGCAGTGCTTTCCTCGGACATCCCGCAAATGAAAAACTGTTTTTT. Its translation: CSAFLGHPANEKLFF.

The rearrangement joins TRBV11-2 to TRBJ1-1; a weak D match, TRBD1 (6 bases). The CDR3 sequence is 13 residues long. The V end lost 5 bases, the J end lost 6 bases, and 13 bases lay between the germline ends. Germline-derived CDR1 and CDR2 are SGHAT and FQNNGV. DNA of the CDR3: TGTGCCAGCAGCCCAGGGAGGGGGGCTGAAGCTTTCTTT. It yields the protein CASSPGRGAEAFF.

The chain uses TRBV29-1 and TRBJ2-5, with 7 bases that match TRBD2. The CDR3 spans 11 residues. V was clipped by 7 bases and J by 11 bases; unmatched bases: 10. The germline V gene has CDR1 SQVTM and CDR2 ANQGSEA. The CDR3 loop is CSAGVLGGQYF. CDR3 nucleotide sequence: TGCAGCGCTGGGGTGCTCGGGGGGCAGTACTTC.

V gene TRBV20-1 combines with J gene TRBJ2-7; D call uncertain. The CDR3 has 11 amino acids. Trimming shortened V by 5 bases and J by 0 bases, and 5 bases separated the two germline ends. Germline lookup yields CDR1 DFQATT and CDR2 SNEGSKA (reference sequence). CDR3 loop: CSAGVSYEQYF. CDR3 DNA sequence: TGCAGTGCTGGAGTCTCCTACGAGCAGTACTTC.

In the case of this clonotype: The junction and the germline gene differ at one end; a read error may be behind it. The chain links TRBV9 to TRBJ2-3; D is possibly TRBD1 (5 bases). Per the germline V gene, CDR1 is SGDLS and CDR2 is YYNGEE. This CDR3 is built from 14 residues. CDR3 nucleotide sequence: TGTGCCGGCAGCGTAGGGGTAGCTGCAGATACGCAGTATTTT. Its translation is CAGSVGVAADTQYF.

The chain combines TRBV7-9 with TRBJ2-1; 12 bases align to TRBD2. The J call could be wrong; TRBJ2-7 is a better fit for the DNA end. CDR1 SEHNR and CDR2 FQNEAQ come from the germline V gene (reference sequence). This CDR3 contains 16 residues. The CDR3 protein is CASSAGLAGISYEQYF. The CDR3, as DNA: TGTGCCAGCAGCGCCGGACTAGCGGGGATCTCCTACGAGCAGTACTTC.

V usage is TRBV4-1 and J usage is TRBJ1-4, with unresolved D. Germline-derived CDR1 and CDR2 are MGHRA and YSYEKL. Trimming shortened V by 1 base and J by 5 bases, and 11 bases separated the two germline ends. The CDR3 consists of 15 residues. The CDR3 protein is CASSQVEASNEKLFF. Here the CDR3 DNA reads TGCGCCAGCAGCCAAGTAGAGGCCTCCAATGAAAAACTGTTTTTT.

This clonotype was counted only a few times. The rearrangement joins TRBV7-3 to TRBJ2-1, with unresolved D. Trimming stripped 0 bases from V and 2 bases from J, with 11 bases between. CDR3 length: 16 amino acids. Germline lookup yields CDR1 SGHTA and CDR2 FQGTGA. The CDR3 region is CASSLTPHSPYNEQFF. The DNA for the CDR3 is TGTGCCAGCAGCTTAACTCCACACAGTCCCTACAATGAGCAGTTCTTC.

Written as DNA, the CDR3 is TGTGCCAGCACGCAGGCAGGAGGTTCTAGGGAGCTGTTTTTT. Its translation is CASTQAGGSRELFF. The chain joins TRBV7-9 to TRBJ2-2, with D perhaps matching TRBD2 (5 bases). CDR3 size: 14 residues. V was pared by 7 bases and J by 9 bases, with 18 bases between. The V gene's germline CDR1 is SEHNR and CDR2 FQNEAQ (reference sequence). The whole variable domain, remainder taken from reference TRBV7-9 and TRBJ2-2, is DTGVSQNPRHKITKRGQNVTFRCDPISEHNRLYWYRQTLGQGPEFLTYFQNEAQLEKSRLLSDRFSAERPKGSFSTLEIQRTEQGDSAMYLCASTQAGGSRELFFGEGSRLTVL.

This chain joins TRBV6-1 and TRBJ1-1; D might be TRBD1 (5 bases). The CDR3 runs 14 residues. V was clipped by 8 bases and J by 3 bases, with 16 bases between them. CDR1 and CDR2 from the germline V gene are MNHNS and SASEGT. CDR3 coding DNA: TGTGCCAGCTGGATAGAGTGGGGGGACACTGAAGCTTTCTTT. This translates into CASWIEWGDTEAFF.

This clonotype was detected only a few times. The V gene is TRBV12-3 or TRBV12-4, the J gene TRBJ1-5, with D perhaps TRBD1 (5 bases). Trimming removed 5 bases from V and 11 bases from J, with 19 bases in between. There are 14 residues in the CDR3. CDR3 loop: CASSPTGGVGSQHF. The CDR3 DNA follows: TGTGCCAGCAGTCCTACAGGTGGGGTAGGATCCCAGCATTTT.

The genes are TRBV5-1 and TRBJ2-5; maybe TRBD1 (6 bases). Germline V lookup: CDR1 SGHRS, CDR2 YFSETQ. The CDR3 spans 17 residues. Trimming removed 3 bases at V and 5 bases at J, with 23 bases between. CDR3 region: CASSYMSLRGSGETQYF. In DNA form, the CDR3 reads TGCGCCAGCAGCTACATGTCCTTAAGGGGGAGTGGCGAGACCCAGTACTTC.

Only a few counts were recorded for this clonotype. This sequence joins TRBV24-1 and TRBJ2-2; D perhaps matches TRBD2 (6 bases). Trimming took 9 bases from V and 2 from J, leaving 9 bases between them. Germline CDR1 KGHDR, CDR2 SFDVKD. The CDR3 has 13 amino acids. The CDR3 is CATGGPNTGELFF. The CDR3 DNA is TGTGCCACCGGAGGGCCTAACACCGGGGAGCTGTTTTTT.

This chain links TRBV30 with TRBJ2-5; D uncertain. The assigned J gene may be wrong: the sequence end matches TRBJ2-1 better. Germline CDR1 is GTSNPN and CDR2 is SVGIG (reference sequence). The CDR3 extends over 13 amino acids. The CDR3 DNA sequence: TGTGCCTGGAGGTCCTACACTTGGCATGAGCAGTTCTTC. It translates to CAWRSYTWHEQFF.